This T cell receptor (beta chain) was captured by sequencing in a study of cytomegalovirus exposure and HLA in healthy donors. Study-wide points: For cytomegalovirus status, the classifier reportedly gave diagnoses with high specificity and sensitivity. Later genetic work tied a missense DCLRE1C variant to beta-chain V and J trimming. Earlier analysis looked at TCR beta V segments, and most were productive about 87% or about 30% of the time. The sole available immune exposure information was CMV serostatus.

The PCR ran on 60 Vbeta and 13 Jbeta primers. TCRdb's table, derived via immunoSEQ multiplex PCR, lists solely in-frame clones and lacks some. The sample records 95,000 to 120,000 clones, around 77% being singletons. Trimming cost V 8 bases and J 5 bases, with 3 bases left between them. CDR1 and CDR2 from the germline V gene are WNHNN and SYGVQD (reference sequence). CDR3 length: 10 residues. Details on this clone: Its specificity is not known.

Sequencing input: PBMCs. The V call is TRBV10-1, the J call TRBJ1-4; D is unclear. This receptor was taken from a woman under 40 in good health and CMV-seropositive. CDR3 region: CASLNEKLFF. The CDR3 bases are TGCGCCAGCCTGAATGAAAAACTGTTTTTT.